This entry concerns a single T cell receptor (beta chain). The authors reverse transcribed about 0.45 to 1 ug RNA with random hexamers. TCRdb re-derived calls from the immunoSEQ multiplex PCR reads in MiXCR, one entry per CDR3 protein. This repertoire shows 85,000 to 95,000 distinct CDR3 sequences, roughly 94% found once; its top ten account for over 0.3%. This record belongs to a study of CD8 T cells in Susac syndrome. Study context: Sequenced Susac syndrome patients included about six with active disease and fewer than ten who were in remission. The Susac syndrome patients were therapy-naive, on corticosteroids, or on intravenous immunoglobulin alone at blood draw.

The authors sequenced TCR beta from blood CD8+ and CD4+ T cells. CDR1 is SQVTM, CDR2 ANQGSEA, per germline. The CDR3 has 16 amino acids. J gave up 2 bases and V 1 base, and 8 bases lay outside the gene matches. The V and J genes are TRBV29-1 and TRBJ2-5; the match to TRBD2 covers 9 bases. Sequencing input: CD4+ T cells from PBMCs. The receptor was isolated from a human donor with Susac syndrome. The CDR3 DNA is TGCAGCGTTGAAGTAAATGCGGGGGGGCATCAAGAGACCCAGTACTTC. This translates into CSVEVNAGGHQETQYF.